A single sample gave rise to the 24 T cell receptor beta chains below, sequenced in a study of cytomegalovirus exposure and HLA in healthy donors. PCR was performed using 60 Vbeta and 13 Jbeta primers. Method: immunoSEQ multiplex PCR; TCRdb's copy keeps in-frame clones and lacks some. The table shows about 140,000 clones, with 75% to 80% occurring only once. Material: PBMCs. These receptors originate from a female donor in good health and CMV-seronegative.

The rearrangement uses TRBV10-1 and TRBJ2-3; D gene unclear. Germline V gene lookup returns CDR1 WNHNN and CDR2 SYGVQD (reference sequence). Deletions cut 3 bases from V and 9 bases from J, with 16 bases between. The CDR3 has 14 amino acids. CDR3 bases: TGCGCCAGCAGTGACCCCCCTGGCGGTGAAACGCAGTATTTT. This encodes CASSDPPGGETQYF.

The chain combines TRBV7-2 with TRBJ2-7, with TRBD1 matching 8 bases. The CDR3 length is 17 residues. CDR1 is SGHTA and CDR2 is FQGNSA in the germline V gene. Unmatched junction bases numbered 11, after V lost 3 bases and J lost 1 base. The CDR3 loop is CASSFLSGGMISYEQYF. The DNA for the CDR3 is TGTGCCAGCAGCTTTCTTTCAGGGGGCATGATTTCCTACGAGCAGTACTTC.

This clone has a handful of counts. The rearrangement uses TRBV2 and TRBJ2-3, with D uncertain. V was cut by 0 bases and J by 5 bases, with 12 bases left in between. The CDR3 consists of 15 residues. CDR1 SNHLY and CDR2 FYNNEI come from the germline V gene. The CDR3 is CASSEAGNRVDTQYF. The CDR3 DNA follows: TGTGCCAGCAGTGAAGCCGGAAATCGGGTAGATACGCAGTATTTT.

Concerning this clone itself: One end of the junction fails to match germline, which may point to a read error. V gene TRBV6-6 combines with J gene TRBJ2-3; 9 bases are a match to TRBD2. The CDR3 runs to 14 residues. The germline V gene has CDR1 MNHNY and CDR2 SVGAGI (reference sequence). CDR3 coding DNA: TGTGCCAGCCTTGGGGGGACTAGCAGAGATACGCAGTATTTT. Protein sequence: CASLGGTSRDTQYF.

This clone was picked up one time. The chain carries TRBV7-2 and TRBJ2-1, with 11 nucleotides matching TRBD2. Germline values: CDR1 SGHTA, CDR2 FQGNSA. Trimming cost V 5 bases and J 5 bases; bases outside gene matches: 5. The CDR3 runs 15 residues. The CDR3 region is CASSLLSGGDNEQFF. As DNA, the CDR3 is TGTGCCAGCAGCCTCCTTAGCGGGGGGGACAATGAGCAGTTCTTC.

This chain connects TRBV11-2 to TRBJ2-2, with 9 bases matching TRBD1. This CDR3 spans 18 amino acids. V lost 2 bases, J lost 3 bases, and 10 bases stayed unmatched. Per the germline V gene, CDR1 is SGHAT and CDR2 is FQNNGV. CDR3 region: CASSLSLRDRVYTGELFF. The CDR3 DNA follows: TGTGCCAGCAGCTTATCCCTCCGGGACAGGGTTTACACCGGGGAGCTGTTTTTT.

V and J are TRBV18 and TRBJ2-1; 7 bases are a match to TRBD1. V trimming: 3 bases; J trimming: 4 bases; junction bases outside the gene matches: 6. Per germline, CDR1 KGHSH and CDR2 LQKENI. This CDR3 is 15 amino acids long. The CDR3 spells CASSPPGTEYNEQFF. For the CDR3, the DNA is TGTGCCAGCTCACCCCCCGGGACAGAATACAATGAGCAGTTCTTC.

This chain uses TRBV5-1 with TRBJ2-7; TRBD1 matches at 7 bases. Germline CDR1 reads SGHRS; CDR2 reads YFSETQ. The CDR3 is 14 residues long. The V segment lost 2 bases and the J segment 7 bases; nucleotides outside the gene matches: 9. The CDR3 protein is CASSLDRATGEQYF. The CDR3 DNA reads TGCGCCAGCAGCTTAGACAGGGCAACGGGTGAGCAGTACTTC.

The CDR3 nucleotides read TGTGCCAGCAGGAAACAGGGAGGGGATCACGAGCAGTACTTC. Amino acid sequence: CASRKQGGDHEQYF. This chain links TRBV28 with TRBJ2-7, with D possibly TRBD2 on 7 matching bases. The CDR3 loop spans 14 amino acids. Per germline, CDR1 MDHEN and CDR2 SYDVKM. Deletions cut 6 bases from V and 5 bases from J, with 17 bases between.

The chain combines TRBV5-1 with TRBJ1-2, with TRBD1 matching over 7 bases. CDR3 size: 14 residues. The germline CDR1 and CDR2 sequences are SGHRS and YFSETQ. The ends lost 1 base at V and 5 bases at J; junction bases unmatched: 5. CDR3 bases: TGCGCCAGCAGCTTGTCAACAGGGGAGTATGGCTACACCTTC. Protein: CASSLSTGEYGYTF.

The V gene is TRBV27, the J gene TRBJ1-5; a weak D match, TRBD1 (5 bases). Trimming left V 5 bases short and J 2 bases short, with 13 bases between. This CDR3 has 15 residues. Looked up from germline, CDR1 is MNHEY and CDR2 is SMNVEV (reference sequence). CDR3 nucleotides: TGTGCCAGCAGTGTCGGGGGATCTGGCAATCAGCCCCAGCATTTT. It encodes CASSVGGSGNQPQHF.

This sequence joins TRBV27 and TRBJ2-1, with D possibly matching TRBD1 (6 bases). CDR1 and CDR2 from the germline V gene are MNHEY and SMNVEV (reference sequence). The V end lost 0 bases, the J end lost 0 bases, and 9 bases lay between the germline ends. The CDR3 extends over 16 amino acids. This CDR3 is CASSLSRGFSYNEQFF. The CDR3 bases are TGTGCCAGCAGTTTATCGAGGGGGTTCTCCTACAATGAGCAGTTCTTC.

The chain recombines TRBV19 with TRBJ2-1; 12 bases match TRBD2. Germline assignment: CDR1 LNHDA and CDR2 SQIVND (reference sequence). The CDR3 covers 19 residues. The J segment lost 10 bases and the V segment lost 5 bases, leaving 21 bases of the junction unmatched. The CDR3 is CASSQLAGGPGYLRGEQFF. The CDR3 DNA sequence: TGTGCCAGTAGTCAACTAGCGGGAGGCCCAGGATATCTTAGGGGGGAGCAGTTCTTC.

This chain uses TRBV7-6 with TRBJ2-3; the D gene is possibly TRBD2 (6 bases). Germline V gene lookup returns CDR1 SGHVS and CDR2 FNYEAQ. The V end was cut by 4 bases, the J end by 0 bases, with 17 bases between. CDR3 size: 17 residues. CDR3 DNA: TGTGCCAGCAGCTCACTAGGTAGTAGCGGAAGCACAGATACGCAGTATTTT. Translating it yields CASSSLGSSGSTDTQYF.

The chain carries TRBV7-3 and TRBJ2-1; weak D call: TRBD1 (5 bases). CDR1 and CDR2 (germline): SGHTA, FQGTGA. The CDR3 has 14 amino acids. Trimming took off 1 base at V and 6 bases at J, with 10 bases between the two ends. The CDR3 region is CASSLRQGINEQFF. CDR3 in DNA: TGTGCCAGCAGCTTAAGGCAGGGCATCAATGAGCAGTTCTTC.

V and J are TRBV6-4 and TRBJ1-1, with D perhaps matching TRBD1 (5 bases). The CDR3 contains 13 residues. The ends were cut back, 0 bases at V and 5 bases at J, with 7 bases in the middle. Germline loops: CDR1 MRHNA, CDR2 SNTAGT. Written as DNA, the CDR3 is TGTGCCAGCAGTGACTCGCGGGGGACTGAAGCTTTCTTT. As protein: CASSDSRGTEAFF.

The genes are TRBV7-3 and TRBJ2-7; 11 bases fit TRBD2. CDR1 SGHTA and CDR2 FQGTGA come from the germline V gene. The CDR3 sequence is 16 residues long. The J segment lost 6 bases and the V segment lost 5 bases, leaving 12 bases of the junction unmatched. This CDR3 is CASSPTGTSGMGEQYF. The CDR3 DNA is TGTGCCAGCAGCCCAACGGGGACTAGCGGAATGGGCGAGCAGTACTTC.

This chain connects TRBV19 to TRBJ2-5; TRBD2 aligns across 13 bases. The closer fit of TRBJ2-7 to the DNA end suggests the J call may be wrong. The CDR3 has 13 residues. Germline values: CDR1 LNHDA, CDR2 SQIVND (reference sequence). The CDR3 nucleotides are TGTGCCAGTGGGACTAGCGGGGTCGGCGAGCAGTACTTC. It translates to CASGTSGVGEQYF.

The chain couples TRBV19 to TRBJ2-7; TRBD1 matches 7 bases. The CDR3 extends over 16 amino acids. CDR1 and CDR2 from the germline V gene are LNHDA and SQIVND (reference sequence). V trimming: 5 bases; J trimming: 2 bases; junction bases outside the gene matches: 12. CDR3 DNA: TGTGCCAGTAGTCCCAACCCCGGGACAGACGCCTACGAGCAGTACTTC. This gives the protein CASSPNPGTDAYEQYF.

V gene TRBV18 combines with J gene TRBJ2-3; tentatively, D is TRBD2 (5 bases). The CDR3 is 16 residues long. V lost 0 bases to trimming and J lost 1 base, with 11 bases between them. Germline V gene lookup returns CDR1 KGHSH and CDR2 LQKENI. CDR3 sequence: CASSPPGLEGTDTQYF. CDR3 in DNA: TGTGCCAGCTCACCACCCGGTCTGGAGGGCACAGATACGCAGTATTTT. Variable domain in full (rest from reference TRBV18 and TRBJ2-3): NAGVMQNPRHLVRRRGQEARLRCSPMKGHSHVYWYRQLPEEGLKFMVYLQKENIIDESGMPKERFSAEFPKEGPSILRIQQVVRGDSAAYFCASSPPGLEGTDTQYFGPGTRLTVL.

The genes are TRBV5-1 and TRBJ2-7; 9 bases are shared with TRBD1. The length of the CDR3 is 14 residues. V was pared by 0 bases and J by 5 bases, with 3 bases of the junction left unmatched. In germline, CDR1 is SGHRS, CDR2 YFSETQ. CDR3 in DNA: TGCGCCAGCAGCTTGGAGGGACAGGGCAACGAGCAGTACTTC. Amino acids: CASSLEGQGNEQYF. Variable domain in full (rest from reference TRBV5-1 and TRBJ2-7): KAGVTQTPRYLIKTRGQQVTLSCSPISGHRSVSWYQQTPGQGLQFLFEYFSETQRNKGNFPGRFSGRQFSNSRSEMNVSTLELGDSALYLCASSLEGQGNEQYFGPGTRLTVT.

V and J are TRBV27 and TRBJ1-1, with D hard to call. Germline V gene data show CDR1 as MNHEY and CDR2 as SMNVEV (reference sequence). The CDR3 is 15 amino acids. V lost 0 bases, J lost 7 bases, and 15 bases lay in between. The chain's CDR3 is CASSLSRTRVFEAFF. The CDR3 nucleotides are TGTGCCAGCAGTTTATCGAGAACCCGGGTTTTTGAAGCTTTCTTT.

This rearrangement joins TRBV7-3 to TRBJ2-2; D is unresolved. Trimming cost V 0 bases and J 4 bases, with 9 bases left between them. The CDR3 has 15 amino acids. CDR1 is SGHTA and CDR2 is FQGTGA in the germline V gene. The DNA of the CDR3 is TGTGCCAGCAGCTTAACTAGACACCGCACCGGGGAGCTGTTTTTT. It translates to CASSLTRHRTGELFF.

The V call is TRBV7-3, the J call TRBJ2-7; weak D call: TRBD2 (5 bases). Between the trimmed V and J ends, which lost 2 bases and 9 bases, there was a span of 11 bases. The CDR3 extends over 12 amino acids. Germline assignment: CDR1 SGHTA and CDR2 FQGTGA. CDR3 DNA: TGTGCCAGCAGCTTACGTGGAGGCGGGCAGTACTTC. This translates into CASSLRGGGQYF.